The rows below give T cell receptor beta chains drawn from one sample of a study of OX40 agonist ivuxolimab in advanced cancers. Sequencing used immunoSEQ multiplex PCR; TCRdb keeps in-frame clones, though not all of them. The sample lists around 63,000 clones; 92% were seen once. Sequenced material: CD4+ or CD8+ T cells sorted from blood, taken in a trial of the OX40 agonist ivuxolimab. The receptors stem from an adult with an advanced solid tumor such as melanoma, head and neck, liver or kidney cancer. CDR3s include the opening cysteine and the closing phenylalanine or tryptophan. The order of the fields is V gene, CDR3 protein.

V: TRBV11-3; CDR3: CASSPEWTREVSEAFF
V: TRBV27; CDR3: CASSFGQLSYEQYF
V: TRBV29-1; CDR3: CSVLQGYEQYF
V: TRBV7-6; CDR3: CASSSGTQETQYF
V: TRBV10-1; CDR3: CASTNLAVKETQYF
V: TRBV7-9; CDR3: CASSQKGALGGQFF
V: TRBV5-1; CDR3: CASSLVAAGEYNEQFF
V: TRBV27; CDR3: CASSPGPSGANVLTF
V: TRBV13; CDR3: CASSLWGSSQNEQFF
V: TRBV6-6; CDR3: CASSRTGGNQPQHF
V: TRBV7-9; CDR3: CASSPGLAGHNEQFF